This paragraph covers one T cell receptor beta chain sequence. Germline assignment: CDR1 SGHRS and CDR2 YFSETQ. With V trimmed by 2 bases and J by 6 bases, 6 bases remained unmatched. The CDR3 length is 14 residues. These data are taken from a study of T cell changes during pregnancy in multiple sclerosis. Sequenced by immunoSEQ multiplex PCR; TCRdb stores in-frame clones only, minus some. The table has roughly 30,000 clones, about nine tenths seen once; the top ten hold less than 6%. This chain links TRBV5-1 with TRBJ2-3; TRBD2 matches at 7 bases. The TCR sequence derives from a female donor with multiple sclerosis, enrolled in a pregnancy study. The material was CD8+ T cells from peripheral blood mononuclear cells, obtained in the first trimester of pregnancy. CDR3 region: CASSLGLVSDTQYF. DNA for the CDR3: TGCGCCAGCAGCTTAGGACTAGTGAGCGATACGCAGTATTTT.